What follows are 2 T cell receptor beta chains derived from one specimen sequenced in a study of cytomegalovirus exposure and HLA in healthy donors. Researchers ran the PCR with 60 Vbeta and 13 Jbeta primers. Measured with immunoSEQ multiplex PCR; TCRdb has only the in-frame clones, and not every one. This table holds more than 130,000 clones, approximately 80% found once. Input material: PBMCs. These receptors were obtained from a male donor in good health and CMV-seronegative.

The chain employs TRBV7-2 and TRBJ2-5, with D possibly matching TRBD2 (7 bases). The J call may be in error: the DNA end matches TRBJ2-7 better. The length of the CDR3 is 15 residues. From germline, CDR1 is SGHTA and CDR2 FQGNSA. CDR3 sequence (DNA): TGTGCCAGCAGCCAAAGGGGGGGGGCCTCCTACGAGCAGTACTTC. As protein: CASSQRGGASYEQYF.

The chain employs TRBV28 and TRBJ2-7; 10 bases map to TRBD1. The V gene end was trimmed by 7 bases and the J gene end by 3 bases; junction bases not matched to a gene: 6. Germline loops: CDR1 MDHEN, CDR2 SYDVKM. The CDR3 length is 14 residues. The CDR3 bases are TGTGCCAGCAAGGAGACAGGGGGCGACTACGAGCAGTACTTC. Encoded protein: CASKETGGDYEQYF.